Listed here are 2 T cell receptor beta chains from one sample, sequenced in a study of cytomegalovirus exposure and HLA in healthy donors. Researchers ran the PCR with 60 Vbeta and 13 Jbeta primers. TCRdb's table, derived via immunoSEQ multiplex PCR, lists solely in-frame clones and lacks some. The sample has under 150,000 clones, approximately 80% seen once; the top ten hold approximately 5%. Specimen: PBMCs. These receptors originate from a woman aged 25 to 39 in good health and CMV-seropositive.

V usage is TRBV11-3 and J usage is TRBJ2-4, with D unresolved. From germline, CDR1 is SGHNT and CDR2 YENEEA. V lost 4 bases and J 1 base, leaving 5 bases between the germline ends. The length of the CDR3 is 13 residues. This CDR3 is CASSSGAKNIQYF. The CDR3 DNA reads TGTGCCAGCAGCTCCGGGGCCAAAAACATTCAGTACTTC.

J is TRBJ1-5 and V is TRBV5-6; the D is unclear. With 5 bases removed from V and 9 bases from J, the gap between germline ends came to 18 bases. The CDR3 has 14 residues. Germline loops: CDR1 SGHDT, CDR2 YYEEEE. For the CDR3, the DNA is TGTGCCAGCAGTCAAAACACGGGATCGGTGCCCCAGCATTTT. Protein: CASSQNTGSVPQHF.